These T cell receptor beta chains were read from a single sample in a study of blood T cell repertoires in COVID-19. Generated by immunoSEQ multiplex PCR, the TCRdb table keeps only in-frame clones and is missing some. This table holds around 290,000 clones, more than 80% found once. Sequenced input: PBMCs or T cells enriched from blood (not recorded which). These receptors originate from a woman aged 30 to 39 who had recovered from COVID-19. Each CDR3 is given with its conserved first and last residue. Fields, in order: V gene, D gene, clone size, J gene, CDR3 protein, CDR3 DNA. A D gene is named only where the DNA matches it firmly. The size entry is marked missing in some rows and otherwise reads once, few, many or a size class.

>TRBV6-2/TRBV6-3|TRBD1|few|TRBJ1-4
CASSQTRGQIEKLFF
TGTGCCAGCAGTCAAACCAGGGGGCAGATTGAGAAACTGTTTTTT
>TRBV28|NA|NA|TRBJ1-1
CASSTSGTGGTEAFF
NA
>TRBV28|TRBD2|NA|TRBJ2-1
CASSFVGYGFVLAGYNEQFF
TGTGCCAGCAGTTTTGTGGGGTACGGCTTTGTACTAGCGGGGTACAATGAGCAGTTCTTC
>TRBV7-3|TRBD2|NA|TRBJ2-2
CASSLKAGLAGSNTGELFF
TGTGCCAGCAGCTTAAAGGCGGGACTAGCGGGATCGAACACCGGGGAGCTGTTTTTT
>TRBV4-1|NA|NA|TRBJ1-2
CASSQDQQSNYGYTF
TGCGCCAGCAGCCAAGATCAACAGTCTAACTATGGCTACACCTTC
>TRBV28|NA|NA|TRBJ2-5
CASSLRSGTQYF
TGTGCCAGCAGTTTGCGGTCTGGGACCCAGTACTTC
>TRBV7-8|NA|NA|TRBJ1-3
CASSHDLSSGNTIYF
TGTGCCAGCAGCCATGATCTATCCTCTGGAAACACCATATATTTT
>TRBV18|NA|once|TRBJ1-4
CASSPTTENEKLFF
TGTGCCAGCTCACCAACAACAGAGAATGAAAAACTGTTTTTT
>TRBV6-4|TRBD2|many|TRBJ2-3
CASSDLAGSVDTQYF
TGTGCCAGCAGTGACCTAGCGGGATCAGTAGATACGCAGTATTTT
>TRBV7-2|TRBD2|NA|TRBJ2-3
CASSLASGSTDTQYF
TGTGCCAGCAGCTTAGCTAGCGGGAGCACAGATACGCAGTATTTT
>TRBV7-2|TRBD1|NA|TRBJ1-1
CASHLTGQGRTEAFF
TGTGCCAGCCATTTGACCGGACAGGGGAGGACTGAAGCTTTCTTT
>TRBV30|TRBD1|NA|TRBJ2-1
CAWRNKYRGSSYNEQFF
TGTGCCTGGAGGAATAAATACAGGGGAAGCTCCTACAATGAGCAGTTCTTC
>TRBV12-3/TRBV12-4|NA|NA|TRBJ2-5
CASGQRSLETQYF
TGTGCCAGCGGACAGCGATCGCTAGAGACCCAGTACTTC
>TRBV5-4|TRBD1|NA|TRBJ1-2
CASSMGQGADGYTF
TGTGCCAGCAGCATGGGACAGGGGGCTGATGGCTACACCTTC
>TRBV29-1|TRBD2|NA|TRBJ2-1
CSAGTTLTNEQFF
TGCAGCGCCGGGACTACCCTCACCAATGAGCAGTTCTTC
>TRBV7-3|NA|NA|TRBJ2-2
CASSFYKGTGELFF
TGTGCCAGCAGCTTTTACAAGGGGACCGGGGAGCTGTTTTTT
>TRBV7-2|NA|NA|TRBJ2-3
CASSLALTSTDTQYF
TGTGCCAGCAGCTTAGCGCTAACTAGCACAGATACGCAGTATTTT